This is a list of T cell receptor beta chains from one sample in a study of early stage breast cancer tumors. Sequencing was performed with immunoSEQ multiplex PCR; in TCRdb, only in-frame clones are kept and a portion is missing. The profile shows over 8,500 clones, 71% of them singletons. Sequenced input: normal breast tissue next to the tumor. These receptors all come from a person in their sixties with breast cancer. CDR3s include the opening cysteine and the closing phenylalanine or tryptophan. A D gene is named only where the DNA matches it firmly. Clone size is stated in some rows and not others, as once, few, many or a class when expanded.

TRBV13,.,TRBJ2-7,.,TGTGCCAGCAGCTTAGCGGTGGTGGGCGACGAGCAGTACTTC,CASSLAVVGDEQYF
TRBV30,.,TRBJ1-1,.,TGTGCCTGGAGTCCGAACCCAGGGTCCACTGAAGCTTTCTTT,CAWSPNPGSTEAFF
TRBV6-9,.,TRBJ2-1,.,TGTGCCAGGGACAGGAGGGTTTATACTAAGCAGTTCTTC,CARDRRVYTKQFF
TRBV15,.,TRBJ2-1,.,TGTGCCACCAGCAGGACGCGGGGCGCCTACAATGAGCAGTTCTTC,CATSRTRGAYNEQFF
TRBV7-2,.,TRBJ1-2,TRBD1,TGTGCCAGCAGCCACGAAGGGGGCGAGGGCTACACCTTC,CASSHEGGEGYTF
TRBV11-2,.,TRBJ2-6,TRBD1,TGTGCCAGCAGTCAACAGGGGAGATGGGCCAACGTCCTGACTTTC,CASSQQGRWANVLTF
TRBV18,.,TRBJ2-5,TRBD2,TGTGCCAGCTCACCATCGACTAGCGGGAGTCGAGAGACCCAGTACTTC,CASSPSTSGSRETQYF
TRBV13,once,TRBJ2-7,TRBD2,TGTGCCAGCAGCTTAGCTTTAGGCTATCTAGCGGGGCCCTCCTACGAGCAGTACTTC,CASSLALGYLAGPSYEQYF
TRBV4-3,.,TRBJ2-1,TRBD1,TGCGCCAGCAGCCACGTACAGGGGACAGAGCAGTTCTTC,CASSHVQGTEQFF
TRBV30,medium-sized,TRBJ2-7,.,TGTGCCTGGAGTGGTGGACAGAATTACGAGCAGTACTTC,CAWSGGQNYEQYF
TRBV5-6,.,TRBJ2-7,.,TGTGCCAGCAGCTTGTTTGCATCTAACTACGAGCAGTACTTC,CASSLFASNYEQYF
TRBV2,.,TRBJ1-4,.,TGTGCCAGCAGGGCAACAATTGCAACTAATGAAAAACTGTTTTTT,CASRATIATNEKLFF
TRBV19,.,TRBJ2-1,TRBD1,TGTGCCAGTAGCAGATTCGACGGGACAGGGGGCTACAATGAGCAGTTCTTC,CASSRFDGTGGYNEQFF
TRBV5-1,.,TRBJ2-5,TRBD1,TGCGCCAGCAGACTTCGGGGACAGGACCAAGAGACCCAGTACTTC,CASRLRGQDQETQYF
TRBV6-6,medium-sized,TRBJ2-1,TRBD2,TGTGCCAGCAGTTACTCCGCGGGAGGGGATGAGCAGTTCTTC,CASSYSAGGDEQFF
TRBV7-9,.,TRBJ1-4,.,TGTGCCAGCAGCTTAAGCCAGGTACCCGAAAAACTGTTTTTT,CASSLSQVPEKLFF
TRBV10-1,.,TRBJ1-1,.,TGCGCCAGCTCGCAGGGCGGCTGGACTGAAGCTTTCTTT,CASSQGGWTEAFF
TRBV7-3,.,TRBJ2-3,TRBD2,TGTGCCAGCAGCTTAACACTAGCGGGTACTTCAGATACGCAGTATTTT,CASSLTLAGTSDTQYF
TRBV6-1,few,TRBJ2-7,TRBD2,TGTGCCAGCAGTGACCCGGGACTAGCGGGACCCTCCTTC,CASSDPGLAGPSF
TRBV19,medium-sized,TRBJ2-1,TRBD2,TGTGCCAGTAAGAAAGCGGGAGGGTGGTACAATGAGCAGTTCTTC,CASKKAGGWYNEQFF
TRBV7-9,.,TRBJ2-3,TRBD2,TGTGCCAGCTCCCTGGTAGCGGGAGCCGCAGATACGCAGTATTTT,CASSLVAGAADTQYF
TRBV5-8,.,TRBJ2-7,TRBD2,TGTGCCAGCAGCTTGGCCCCGTTCAACCGGGACTACCGCTACGAGCAGTACTTC,CASSLAPFNRDYRYEQYF
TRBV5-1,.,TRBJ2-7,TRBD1,TGCGCCAGCAGCCGCGGGGACAGGGACTTTTCGGAGCAGTACTTC,CASSRGDRDFSEQYF
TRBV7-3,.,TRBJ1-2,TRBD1,TGTGCCAGCAGCTCAGAGCCAGGACAGGCCCTCGTCTATGGCTACACCTTC,CASSSEPGQALVYGYTF
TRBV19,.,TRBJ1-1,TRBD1,TGTGCCAGTAGTCCGGGGACAGGGGAAAACACTGAAGCTTTCTTT,CASSPGTGENTEAFF
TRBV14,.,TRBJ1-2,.,TGTGCCAGCAGCGCACAGAGAGACTATGGCTACACCTTC,CASSAQRDYGYTF
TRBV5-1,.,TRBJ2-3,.,TGCGCCAGCAGCTTGGGGTCAGGCCACACAGATACGCAGTATTTT,CASSLGSGHTDTQYF
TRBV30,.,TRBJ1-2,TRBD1,TGTGCCTTTTCCCTCTCCGGGACAGGGGCCCCACATGTTTACACCTTC,CAFSLSGTGAPHVYTF
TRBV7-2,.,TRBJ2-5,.,TGTGCCAGCACCTTAGGACAGTTCCCTCAAGAGACCCAGTACTTC,CASTLGQFPQETQYF
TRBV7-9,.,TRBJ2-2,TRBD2,TGTGCCAGCACAGCGGGAGTGAACACCGGGGAGCTGTTTTTT,CASTAGVNTGELFF
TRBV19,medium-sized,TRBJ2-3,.,TGTGCCAGCCTAGTTCCCCTGGCCCCAGATACGCAGTATTTT,CASLVPLAPDTQYF
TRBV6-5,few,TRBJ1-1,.,TGTGCCAGCAGTTCAGGACAGTCGAACACTGAAGCTTTCTTT,CASSSGQSNTEAFF
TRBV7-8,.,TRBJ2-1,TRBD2,TGTGCCAGCAGCGAGTGGGCCCCGGGGGGCTCCTACAATGAGCAGTTCTTC,CASSEWAPGGSYNEQFF
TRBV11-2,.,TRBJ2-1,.,TGTGCCAGCAGCTTAGCGGGTGAGCAGTTCTTC,CASSLAGEQFF
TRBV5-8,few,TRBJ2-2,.,TGTGCCAGCAGCTTGGCCGGGGGAAACACCGGGGAGCTGTTTTTT,CASSLAGGNTGELFF
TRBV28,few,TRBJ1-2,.,TGTGCCAGCAGTTTGAGGGCTTATGGCTACACCTTC,CASSLRAYGYTF
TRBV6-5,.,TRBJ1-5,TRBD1,TGTGCCAGCAGTTTAGGGGGCTTGGGACAGCCCCAGCATTTT,CASSLGGLGQPQHF
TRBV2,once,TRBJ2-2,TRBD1,TGTGCCAGCGAACGGGACAGGGGTAACACCGGGGAGCTGTTTTTT,CASERDRGNTGELFF
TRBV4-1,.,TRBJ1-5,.,TGCGCCAGCAGCCAAGATCCAGAATCAGGGGCGCGTCAGCCCCAGCATTTT,CASSQDPESGARQPQHF
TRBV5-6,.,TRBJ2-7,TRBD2,TGTGCCAGCAGCTACCAACCGGGACTAGCGGGGCCCCAGGAGCAGTACTTC,CASSYQPGLAGPQEQYF
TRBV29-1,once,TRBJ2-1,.,TGCAGCGTTGGTAAGGACTCGATTAGGGGGAATGAGCAGTTCTTC,CSVGKDSIRGNEQFF
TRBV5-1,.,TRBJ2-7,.,TGCGCCAGCAGCTTTTCAGGACAACCTAACTACGAGCAGTACTTC,CASSFSGQPNYEQYF
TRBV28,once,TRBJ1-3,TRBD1,TGTGCCAGCAGTCTTCCCGGGACAGACACAAACACCATATATTTT,CASSLPGTDTNTIYF
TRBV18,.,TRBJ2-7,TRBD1,TGTGCCAGCTCACCCTTACGGCCCCGGGACAGGGGGGGATACGAGCAGTACTTC,CASSPLRPRDRGGYEQYF
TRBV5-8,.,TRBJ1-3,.,TGTGCCAGCAGCTTTACAGGGATCTCTTCTGGAAACACCATATATTTT,CASSFTGISSGNTIYF
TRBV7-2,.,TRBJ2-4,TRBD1,TGTGCCAGCAGCTTAGCCCAAGGACAGGGACCCAAAAACATTCAGTACTTC,CASSLAQGQGPKNIQYF
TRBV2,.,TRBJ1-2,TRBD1,TGTGCCGGACAGGGGACAGAATATGGCTACACCTTC,CAGQGTEYGYTF
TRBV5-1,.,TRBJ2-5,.,TGCGCCAGCAGCCTCGCAGGGCTCGACCAAGAGACCCAGTACTTC,CASSLAGLDQETQYF
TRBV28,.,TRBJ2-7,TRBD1,TGTGCCAGCTGGGAGGGGACAGGGAGGCACGAGCAGTACTTC,CASWEGTGRHEQYF
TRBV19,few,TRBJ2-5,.,TGTGCCAGTAGCAACCCTAGCGTCCAAGAGACCCAGTACTTC,CASSNPSVQETQYF
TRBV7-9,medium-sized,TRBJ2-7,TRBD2,TGTGCCAGCAGCTTAGTGACGTCCCAACTAGCGGGAGGTTCCGAGCAGTACTTC,CASSLVTSQLAGGSEQYF